The present entry profiles one TCR beta chain with its context. The sample is drawn from a study of blood T cell repertoires in COVID-19. Study-wide context: COVID-19 samples from acute and convalescent phases originated in the United States, Italy and Spain. PBMCs, B-cell-depleted T cells, or T cells provided the cDNA or gDNA that made up the material.

V lost 8 bases, J lost 2 bases, and 5 bases stayed unmatched. CDR1 and CDR2 from the germline V gene are MNHEY and SMNVEV (reference sequence). The CDR3 contains 14 residues. As originally analysed: Reference gene primer amplification gave nucleated cell count estimates. Assay: immunoSEQ multiplex PCR; the TCRdb copy retains only in-frame clones and omits some. V and J calls and clone size are those listed in that table; D and trimming were worked out from the DNA. The sample includes about 100,000 clones, less than 90% of them seen just once. The receptor comes from a man aged 80 or over with acute or convalescent COVID-19. The chain carries TRBV27 and TRBJ2-7, with 11 bases identical to TRBD2. The sequenced sample consisted of peripheral blood. CDR3 sequence reads: CASGGTSGTYEQYF. In DNA, the CDR3 is TGTGCCAGCGGTGGGACTAGCGGAACCTACGAGCAGTACTTC.